The present T cell receptor beta chain was sequenced within a study of blood T cell repertoires in COVID-19. V lost 5 bases, J lost 2 bases, and 2 bases stayed unmatched. The CDR3 loop spans 13 amino acids. Germline CDR1 reads SGHVS; CDR2 reads FQNEAQ. In the study's own analysis: Reference gene primer amplification gave nucleated cell count estimates. This table comes from immunoSEQ multiplex PCR, and its TCRdb copy is limited to in-frame clones, with some not included. That table is the source of V, J and clone size, and D and trimming were worked out from the DNA. The repertoire holds about 100,000 clones, with roughly 77% as singletons.

The chain couples TRBV7-8 to TRBJ2-5, with 7 bases that match TRBD1. The specimen was peripheral blood. The TCR sequence derives from a human donor in a cohort sampled during active COVID-19. This CDR3 is CASSPGGQETQYF. The CDR3 DNA follows: TGTGCCAGCAGCCCAGGGGGACAAGAGACCCAGTACTTC.